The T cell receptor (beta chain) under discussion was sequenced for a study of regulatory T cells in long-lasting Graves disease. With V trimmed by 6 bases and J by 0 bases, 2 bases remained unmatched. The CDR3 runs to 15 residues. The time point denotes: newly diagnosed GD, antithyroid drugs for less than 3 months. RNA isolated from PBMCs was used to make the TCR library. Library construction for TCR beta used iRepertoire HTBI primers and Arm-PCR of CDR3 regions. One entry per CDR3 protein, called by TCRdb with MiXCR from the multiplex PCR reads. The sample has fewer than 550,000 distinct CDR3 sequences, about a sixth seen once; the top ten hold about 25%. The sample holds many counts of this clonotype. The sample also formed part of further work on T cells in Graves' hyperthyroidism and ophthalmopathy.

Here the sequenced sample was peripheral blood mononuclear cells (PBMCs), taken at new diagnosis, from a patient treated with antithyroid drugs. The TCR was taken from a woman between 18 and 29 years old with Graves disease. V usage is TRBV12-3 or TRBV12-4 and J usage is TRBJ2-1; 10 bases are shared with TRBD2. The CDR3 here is CASRPSGSSYNEQFF. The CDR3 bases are TGTGCCAGCAGACCTAGCGGGAGCTCCTACAATGAGCAGTTCTTC.